The 17 T cell receptor beta chains below all came from one sample that was sequenced in a study of spatial heterogeneity in lung cancer. Time point meaning: sample taken at primary tumor resection. Whole RNA obtained from tumor, nontumor lung or frozen PBMC underwent sequencing without sorting. From the 5' RACE reads, TCRdb called clonotypes with MiXCR, one entry per CDR3 protein. The sample lists about 39,000 distinct CDR3 sequences, about 6% seen once, with approximately 10% in the top ten. The material sequenced was PBMCs, taken at surgery. The source is a male donor with early-stage non-small cell lung cancer.

The chain couples TRBV7-3 to TRBJ2-1; 8 nucleotides agree with TRBD2. Germline V gene sequence: CDR1 SGHTA, CDR2 FQGTGA. This CDR3 is 15 amino acids long. After removal of 6 bases from V and 2 bases from J, the junction contained 6 bases not matched to a gene. The CDR3 protein is CASSLSGVTYNEQFF. The CDR3 bases are TGTGCCAGCAGTCTTAGCGGGGTCACCTACAATGAGCAGTTCTTC.

This clonotype was seen at least ten times. The J gene is TRBJ1-1, the V gene TRBV7-6; TRBD1 might be the D (5 bases). Germline loops: CDR1 SGHVS, CDR2 FNYEAQ. The length of the CDR3 is 12 residues. Trimming took 5 bases from V and 9 from J, leaving 13 bases between them. The CDR3: CASSKWGDQAFF. In DNA, the CDR3 is TGTGCCAGCAGCAAGTGGGGGGATCAAGCTTTCTTT.

The rearrangement links TRBV12-5 to TRBJ2-1; D not certain. Germline CDR1 LGHNT, CDR2 FRNRAP. The CDR3 has 12 amino acids. V lost 2 bases to trimming and J lost 8 bases, with 7 bases between them. The CDR3 sequence is CASGLLTDEQFF. CDR3 bases: TGTGCTAGTGGTTTGTTAACAGATGAGCAGTTCTTC.

This clonotype was detected many times. The chain uses TRBV27 and TRBJ1-1; a weak D match, TRBD1 (5 bases). V shed 5 bases and J shed 5 bases, with 15 bases lying between them. Germline V gene lookup returns CDR1 MNHEY and CDR2 SMNVEV (reference sequence). This CDR3 contains 14 residues. The CDR3 sequence is CASSQFRWGTEAFF. The CDR3 region has the DNA TGTGCCAGCAGTCAGTTTAGGTGGGGGACTGAAGCTTTCTTT.

This clonotype has a count of ten or more. CDR3 nucleotides: TGTGCCAGCAGCCGCGAGTTAGAAGATGGTTCACCCCTCCACTTT. Protein sequence: CASSRELEDGSPLHF. The rearrangement links TRBV13 to TRBJ1-6, with no clear D. The CDR3 is 15 residues long. CDR1 and CDR2 (germline): PRHDT, FYEKMQ (reference sequence). Trimming stripped 5 bases from V and 9 bases from J, with 17 bases between.

The table lists this clonotype with many counts. The chain employs TRBV27 and TRBJ2-1; 11 bases match TRBD2. The CDR3 covers 15 residues. CDR1 and CDR2 (germline): MNHEY, SMNVEV (reference sequence). The V segment lost 6 bases and the J segment 3 bases; nucleotides outside the gene matches: 4. CDR3 amino acids: CASRLLAGVYNEQFF. The CDR3 bases are TGTGCCAGCAGATTACTAGCGGGGGTCTACAATGAGCAGTTCTTC.

This clonotype was counted at least ten times. This chain joins TRBV7-6 and TRBJ1-3, with 7 bases lining up with TRBD1. Germline trimming cut 5 bases from V and 3 bases from J; bases unmatched to any gene: 4. From germline, CDR1 is SGHVS and CDR2 FNYEAQ. This CDR3 is 14 amino acids long. The chain's CDR3 is CASSIWTGGNTIYF. DNA of the CDR3: TGTGCCAGCAGCATCTGGACAGGTGGAAACACCATATATTTT.

This clonotype was recorded at least ten times. The chain links TRBV30 to TRBJ2-4, with D perhaps TRBD1 (6 bases). The CDR3 contains 16 residues. Between the trimmed V and J ends, which lost 2 bases and 0 bases, there was a span of 14 bases. Per germline, CDR1 GTSNPN and CDR2 SVGIG (reference sequence). The CDR3 loop is CAWSHGQPLAKNIQYF. The CDR3 DNA reads TGTGCCTGGAGTCATGGACAGCCTTTAGCCAAAAACATTCAGTACTTC.

This clonotype appeared many times. One end of the junction fails to match germline, which may point to a read error. The chain uses TRBV6-1 and TRBJ2-2; D unclear. Germline CDR1 and CDR2: MNHNS and SASEGT. The CDR3 sequence is 13 residues long. The CDR3 reads CASREEVTGELFF. CDR3 DNA: TGTGCCAGCAGAGAAGAGGTCACCGGGGAGCTGTTTTTT.

This clonotype was observed at least ten times. CDR3 amino acids: CATMGGLKAGELFF. CDR3 DNA: TGTGCCACCATGGGGGGTCTTAAGGCCGGGGAGCTGTTTTTT. The rearrangement joins TRBV6-5 to TRBJ2-2; perhaps TRBD2 as D (6 bases). The CDR3 sequence is 14 residues long. Trimming took off 10 bases at V and 6 bases at J, with 18 bases between the two ends. Germline V CDR1 and CDR2: MNHEY, SVGAGI.

This clonotype showed up just a few times. The genes are TRBV3-1 and TRBJ2-7, with D perhaps TRBD1 (6 bases). V lost 7 bases and J lost 5, with 9 bases in between. The CDR3 runs to 11 residues. Germline-derived CDR1 and CDR2 are LGHDT and YNNKEL (reference sequence). CDR3 sequence: CASMGHHEQYF. Written as DNA, the CDR3 is TGTGCCAGCATGGGACACCACGAGCAGTACTTC.

Only a few counts were recorded for this clonotype. V and J are TRBV5-1 and TRBJ2-7; 12 bases are a match to TRBD1. Germline CDR1 SGHRS, CDR2 YFSETQ. V shed 5 bases and J 1 base; nucleotides not matched to a gene: 7. There are 16 residues in the CDR3. The CDR3 region has the DNA TGCGCCAGCAGGCTGGGACAGGGGGCAATATCCTACGAGCAGTACTTC. Residues: CASRLGQGAISYEQYF.

This clonotype was found many times. V gene TRBV3-1 combines with J gene TRBJ2-1, with TRBD2 matching 11 bases. CDR1 is LGHDT, CDR2 YNNKEL, per germline (reference sequence). There are 15 residues in the CDR3. Trimming at V came to 5 bases and at J to 6 bases, leaving 6 bases not matched to a gene. In DNA form, the CDR3 reads TGTGCCAGCAGCTCTCGTAGCGGGGGGGTCAATGAGCAGTTCTTC. This encodes CASSSRSGGVNEQFF.

This clonotype was picked up a small number of times. The chain is built from TRBV2 and TRBJ2-2; 8 bases line up with TRBD2. V dropped 8 bases and J dropped 4; count of bases not matched to a gene: 15. The CDR3 has 17 amino acids. Germline CDR1 reads SNHLY; CDR2 reads FYNNEI. The CDR3 is CASASGTRSLGTGELFF. CDR3 nucleotide sequence: TGTGCCAGCGCCTCCGGGACTAGAAGCTTGGGCACCGGGGAGCTGTTTTTT.

This clonotype came up a few times. This chain links TRBV9 with TRBJ1-4; 7 bases agree with TRBD1. J was trimmed by 8 bases and V by 3 bases; bases with no gene match: 10. Germline V gives CDR1 SGDLS, CDR2 YYNGEE. The CDR3 is made up of 15 amino acids. The CDR3 nucleotides read TGTGCCAGCAGCGGAACACAGGGGAGCGGCGAAAAACTGTTTTTT. As protein: CASSGTQGSGEKLFF.

This clonotype was recorded at least ten times. The chain joins TRBV5-1 to TRBJ1-1; 7 bases fit TRBD1. The CDR3 spans 15 residues. CDR1 is SGHRS and CDR2 is YFSETQ in the germline V gene. Trimming at V came to 4 bases and at J to 0 bases, leaving 6 bases not matched to a gene. The CDR3 protein is CASSPLGQLNTEAFF. In nucleotides, the CDR3 is TGCGCCAGCAGCCCCCTGGGACAGTTGAACACTGAAGCTTTCTTT.

This clonotype was counted only a few times. J is TRBJ1-2 and V is TRBV12-3 or TRBV12-4; D gene unclear. The ends were cut back, 1 base at V and 4 bases at J, with 10 bases in the middle. The CDR3 consists of 14 residues. The CDR3 spells CASSLDWHGYGYTF. DNA for the CDR3: TGTGCCAGCAGTTTAGATTGGCACGGCTATGGCTACACCTTC.